What follows describes a single T cell receptor (beta chain). Template switching (which added a universal primer site) was used, and cDNA carried unique molecular identifiers. MiXCR was run by TCRdb on the 5' RACE reads, yielding one entry per CDR3 protein. This sample has 500,000 to 600,000 distinct CDR3 sequences, with about 20% found just once. These data originate in a study of identical twins. Trimming pared 2 bases from V and 6 bases from J, leaving 11 bases between. This CDR3 is 14 amino acids long. Germline CDR1 reads LNHNV; CDR2 reads YYDKDF (reference sequence). Another study also made use of these data, one on T cells expressing NK-cell markers. Turning to that study: Seven of the eight sequenced donors were classified as HCMV-seropositive, and one was classified as seronegative. In five or six donors, dominant CD3+CD56+NKG2C+ clonotypes ranked among the top 10 CD8+ clonotypes.

The chain carries TRBV15 and TRBJ2-1, with D possibly being TRBD2 (6 bases). The receptor's source is a woman in her late teens or twenties in good health. Material for sequencing was CD4+ T cells sorted from blood. The CDR3 loop reads CATSRPRGANEQFF. CDR3 nucleotide sequence: TGTGCCACCAGCAGACCGCGGGGCGCCAATGAGCAGTTCTTC. The whole variable domain, filled in from reference TRBV15 and TRBJ2-1, reads DAMVIQNPRYQVTQFGKPVTLSCSQTLNHNVMYWYQQKSSQAPKLLFHYYDKDFNNEADTPDNFQSRRPNTSFCFLDIRSPGLGDTAMYLCATSRPRGANEQFFGPGTRLTVL.